Listed here is a single T cell receptor beta chain. This clonotype appeared once. Its target antigen remains unknown. The final CDR3 position lacks the conserved phenylalanine or tryptophan, pointing to a likely read error. Here V drops 4 bases and J drops 4 bases, and the junction holds 11 bases not matched to any gene. The CDR3 extends over 16 residues, inclusive of both ends. The retained sequence is limited to the CDR3, 48 bases, with the frame set at the first base. As encoded in the germline V gene, CDR1 is SGHRS while CDR2 is YFSETQ. The data stem from a study of T-cell memory formation after mild COVID-19 (dated by TCRdb to about 2021). Study-wide context: TCR sequence clusters from the two donors were largely donor specific. In a couple of donors, T-cell clones that expanded and contracted after mild COVID-19 were followed by sequencing TCRalpha and TCRbeta repertoires longitudinally. Two young, previously healthy adult volunteers, one female and one male, were included in the cohort.

PBMCs were isolated by Ficoll-Paque density gradient centrifugation. Points the paper makes about the study in general: Balanced CD4/CD8 phenotypes were observed for clones contracting from day 15 to 85, whereas a bias towards CD4+ was observed for a second wave of clones expanding from day 15 to 37. Contracting CD4+ clones appeared mostly in the CM and EM memory subsets, whereas CD8+ clones were enriched in EMRA. SARS-CoV-2 specificity of the second-wave clones peaking on day 37 was not confirmed. Only a couple of mild cases were covered by the study, and larger cohorts that include severe cases with pre-infection samples were considered necessary. Some responding clones were detected in pre-infection memory, suggesting pre-existing cross-reactive memory T cells joined the SARS-CoV-2 response.

The data were produced on an Illumina NovaSeq 6000. cDNA libraries for TCRalpha and TCRbeta were prepared by 5'RACE using constant-segment primers, with sample barcodes and unique molecular identifiers added. Trizol reagent was used to extract RNA from every sample. The libraries were amplified in two PCR steps, and the second step added a second sample barcode and Illumina TruSeq adapters. Sequencing of libraries was performed on an Illumina NovaSeq with 2 x 150 bp paired-end reads. The authors' analysis ran thus. The reads were demultiplexed and collapsed into UMI-guided consensus sequences using migec v1.2.7. With mixcr v2.1.11, UMI consensuses were aligned to TRA and TRB V and J templates and assembled into clonotypes. Clonotypes were classified as expanded or contracted when called significant by both edgeR and NoisET, with noise models trained on biological replicates. For edgeR calls, a false discovery rate-adjusted p below 0.01 and a log2 fold-change threshold of 1 were applied. PCA with hierarchical clustering of max-normalized trajectories of the 1000 most abundant clonotypes was used as exploratory dynamics analysis. The CD4 or CD8 phenotype of responding clones was assigned using the separately sequenced CD4+ and CD8+ repertoires. TCRdb's own reprocessing of the public reads used fastp at Q25 and MiXCR and kept productive beta chains. Each entry is one CDR3 protein sequence, shown with its most common DNA and genes. The V and J calls shown here were made by TCRdb, not taken from the authors' results. In all, the sample holds approximately 580,000 distinct CDR3 sequences, and around 20% of those were seen once. The ten top clones hold approximately 12% of the sample.

The sequenced material came from PBMCs or a T cell subset sorted from them (not recorded which). The TCR sequence derives from an adult woman who had mild COVID-19 (a few samples of this study predate the infection). The sample titles of this study are shuffled in the database, so cell type and time point are left out; the donor was told from shared clones. Here the chain combines TRBV5-1 and TRBJ2-3; 8 junctional bases match TRBD2. The CDR3 region has the sequence CASSGGGGGLPDTQYL. The DNA is TGCGCCAGCAGCGGAGGAGGCGGGGGGCTTCCAGATACGCAGTATCTT.